The 10 T cell receptor beta chains presented below share a single source sample, sequenced in a study of immune characteristics of hereditary and idiopathic chronic pancreatitis. Chronic pancreatitis pancreas tissue came from patients undergoing total pancreatectomy with islet autotransplantation (TPIAT). The library was produced with the immunoSEQ multiplex PCR assay. The source is immuneACCESS, and TCRdb retained only in-frame sequences with V and J called. Part of the clones is not carried over; for the studies checked, unresolved V genes explain less than half of this, and the remainder is unexplained. The sample table lists fewer than 10,000 clones, around 79% of them with a count of one. The top ten clones comprise more than 13% of the sample. Sequences were obtained from pancreas tissue with idiopathic chronic pancreatitis. The cell subset or site label on this specimen signifies: chronic pancreatitis without an identified cause. These receptors came from a human donor with chronic pancreatitis.

The gene calls are TRBV15 and TRBJ2-1; 7 bases map to TRBD2. The V and J ends lost 5 bases and 4 bases, in that order; junction bases with no gene match: 11. Germline V lookup: CDR1 LNHNV, CDR2 YYDKDF (reference sequence). This CDR3 is built from 16 residues. As DNA, the CDR3 is TGTGCCACCAGCTCAGGAGTGGGGGGGAGATACAATGAGCAGTTCTTC. Translated: CATSSGVGGRYNEQFF.

The V call is TRBV19, the J call TRBJ1-1, with a weak D call TRBD1 (6 bases). The CDR3 contains 14 residues. CDR1 is LNHDA, CDR2 SQIVND, per germline (reference sequence). Trimming shortened V by 6 bases and J by 5 bases, and 16 bases separated the two germline ends. This CDR3 is CASSPGGGYTEAFF. The CDR3 DNA reads TGTGCCAGTAGCCCGGGGGGCGGGTATACTGAAGCTTTCTTT.

The genes are TRBV30 and TRBJ1-2; 7 nucleotides line up with TRBD1. CDR3 size: 16 residues. V lost 3 bases to trimming and J lost 5 bases; unmatched junction nucleotides: 15. Per the germline V gene, CDR1 is GTSNPN and CDR2 is SVGIG (reference sequence). The CDR3 sequence is CAWRTDRFNPFYGYTF. DNA for the CDR3: TGTGCCTGGAGGACGGACAGGTTCAACCCTTTTTATGGCTACACCTTC.

The chain links TRBV5-1 to TRBJ2-2, with D uncertain. V gave up 0 bases and J gave up 4 bases, with 10 bases separating them. Looked up from germline, CDR1 is SGHRS and CDR2 is YFSETQ. This CDR3 region has 15 residues. This CDR3 is CASSLGMLGTGELFF. The CDR3 DNA reads TGCGCCAGCAGCTTGGGGATGCTGGGCACCGGGGAGCTGTTTTTT. Drawing the rest from reference TRBV5-1 and TRBJ2-2, the complete variable domain is KAGVTQTPRYLIKTRGQQVTLSCSPISGHRSVSWYQQTPGQGLQFLFEYFSETQRNKGNFPGRFSGRQFSNSRSEMNVSTLELGDSALYLCASSLGMLGTGELFFGEGSRLTVL.

The J gene is TRBJ2-3, the V gene TRBV5-1, with D hard to call. V gave up 0 bases and J gave up 1 base, with 6 bases separating them. The CDR3 runs 14 residues. Germline V gene sequence: CDR1 SGHRS, CDR2 YFSETQ. CDR3 loop: CASSLVPGTDTQYF. The CDR3 coding sequence is TGCGCCAGCAGCTTGGTCCCTGGCACAGATACGCAGTATTTT. Full variable domain (missing parts from reference TRBV5-1 and TRBJ2-3): KAGVTQTPRYLIKTRGQQVTLSCSPISGHRSVSWYQQTPGQGLQFLFEYFSETQRNKGNFPGRFSGRQFSNSRSEMNVSTLELGDSALYLCASSLVPGTDTQYFGPGTRLTVL.

The chain links TRBV12-2 to TRBJ2-1; no check of the table's D call, TRBD1, against the DNA was made. TRBV12-2 is an annotated pseudogene. This CDR3 spans 20 amino acids. The CDR3 coding sequence is TGTGCAAGTCGCTTACCCGGTAGGCAGGGATTTTTACCAGACTACAATGAGCAGTTCTTC. Its protein product is CASRLPGRQGFLPDYNEQFF.

The V and J genes are TRBV9 and TRBJ2-7, with D possibly being TRBD1 (5 bases). The V gene's germline CDR1 is SGDLS and CDR2 YYNGEE. This CDR3 has 14 residues. Trimming removed 4 bases at V and 6 bases at J, with 17 bases between. The CDR3 nucleotides are TGTGCCAGCAGCCCCCGACAGTCTGGTGGCGAGCAGTACTTC. As protein: CASSPRQSGGEQYF.

The rearrangement uses TRBV3-1 (or the pseudogene TRBV3-2) and TRBJ2-3; TRBD2 matches at 8 bases. The J segment lost 5 bases and the V segment lost 1 base, leaving 8 bases of the junction unmatched. CDR3 length: 16 amino acids. Germline CDR1 is LGHDT and CDR2 is YNNKEL (reference sequence). DNA of the CDR3: TGTGCCAGCAGCCAAGTAACGGGGGGGCTTGAAGATACGCAGTATTTT. Translating gives CASSQVTGGLEDTQYF.

This clone is medium-sized (0.01 to 0.1%) within its sample. In DNA, the CDR3 is TGTGCCAGCAGGAGGTCGGAAGGAAGTATAGCTTTCTTT. Its translation: CASRRSEGSIAFF. The V call is TRBV3-1 (or the pseudogene TRBV3-2), the J call TRBJ1-1; D ambiguous. There are 13 residues in the CDR3. Germline V lookup: CDR1 LGHDT, CDR2 YNNKEL (reference sequence). V shed 6 bases and J shed 10 bases, with 18 bases lying between them.

The chain joins TRBV5-1 to TRBJ2-1; 8 positions agree with TRBD2. Germline V lookup: CDR1 SGHRS, CDR2 YFSETQ. V lost 4 bases, J lost 6 bases, and 12 bases stayed unmatched. There are 16 residues in the CDR3. The CDR3 spells CASSAFGGGTTNEQFF. CDR3 DNA: TGCGCCAGCAGCGCCTTTGGCGGGGGGACGACCAATGAGCAGTTCTTC.